Ten or more counts support the clone carrying this TCR beta chain. Its antigen is as yet unknown. This sample was taken from a study of regulatory T cells in long-lasting Graves disease. General study points: Whereas about a thousand public clonotypes were shared by new patients, persistent patients shared more, at approximately 2,700.

Germline assignment: CDR1 KGHSH and CDR2 LQKENI. This CDR3 is 13 amino acids long. V was pared by 2 bases and J by 7 bases, with 11 bases between. The time point was: newly diagnosed GD, antithyroid drugs for less than 3 months. Making the TCR library involved RNA that had been extracted from PBMCs. Construction of TCR beta libraries relied on iRepertoire HTBI primers and on Arm-PCR targeting CDR3 regions. TCRdb reprocessed the multiplex PCR reads via MiXCR and lists one record per CDR3 protein. The table includes some 350,000 distinct CDR3 sequences, 16% detected once. These records were also assigned to another study, of T cells in Graves' hyperthyroidism and ophthalmopathy.

V gene TRBV18 combines with J gene TRBJ1-1; D gene unclear. The sequences come from peripheral blood mononuclear cells (PBMCs), collected at new diagnosis, from a patient treated with antithyroid drugs. The receptor comes from a woman aged 18-29 years with Graves disease. CDR3 coding DNA: TGTGCCAGCTCACCAAGGGAGGGAGATGAAGCTTTCTTT. Its protein product is CASSPREGDEAFF.